This T cell receptor beta chain was identified in a study of beta chain features in type 1 diabetes (dated by TCRdb to 2016 to 2019). About the study as a whole: No differences in mean age, gender distribution, total cell number or subset yield were found between patients and healthy donors. A total of under 140,000,000 sorted cells were examined across all samples, and the number of cells per subset was strongly correlated with RNA yield. The study compared TCRB repertoires of sorted circulating CD4+ T cell subsets between recently diagnosed type 1 diabetes patients and matched healthy donors. Naive and central memory subsets were obtained from all 30 or so donors, but regulatory and stem cell-like memory subsets were isolated from only 8 patients and roughly 8 healthy donors.

A single peripheral blood draw of around 120 mL on average was collected from each donor into heparinised tubes. A BD FACSAria II and a panel including CD45RO, CCR7, CD25, CD127, CD95 and CD27 were used to sort naive, central memory, regulatory and stem cell-like memory CD4+ T cells. A purity above 95% was achieved for all sorted populations. PBMCs were isolated right away by Lymphoprep density gradient centrifugation and were stained directly, without culture. So that batch effects would be minimized, each experiment stained and sorted samples in pairs, pairing one healthy donor with one patient. The High Capacity cDNA Reverse Transcription Kit was used to reverse transcribe all of the isolated RNA, meaning that expressed TCRB transcripts were what got sequenced. Naive, central memory and regulatory T cell samples underwent deep immunoSEQ sequencing, averaging about 3.57 million total reads per sample. After sorted cells were lysed in RLT buffer, RNA was extracted with DNase-treated RNeasy Micro or Mini kits, with the choice depending on cell number. To prevent cross-contamination, each cell subset was processed individually, whereas patient and healthy donor samples were processed jointly. TCRB sequences were amplified from cDNA with the immunoSEQ multiplex PCR, producing 87-bp fragments spanning the CDR3 region. Sequencing of the amplicons was done on the Illumina HiSeq platform. The study's processing was this. Synthetic template baselines were used to correct PCR bias computationally, reads within Hamming distance 2 were collapsed, and singletons that could not be merged were discarded. Reads were aligned to IMGT to assign V, D and J genes, CDR3 length, and insertions or deletions at six rearrangement sites. Within each subset, clonotype counts were normalized to sorted cell number, and only after that were true diversity and Gini coefficients computed with the tcR R package. The overlap coefficient, calculated on TCRB nucleotide sequences, was used to measure repertoire sharing. Out-of-frame TCRB sequences from naive cells were analyzed as a proxy for the pre-selection repertoire. The source is immuneACCESS, and TCRdb retained only in-frame sequences with V and J called. Part of the clones is not carried over; for the studies checked, unresolved V genes explain less than half of this, and the remainder is unexplained. D and trimming come from the DNA, and the V and J calls and clone size come from that table. In all, the sample holds 500,000 to 800,000 clones, and around an eighth of those were seen once. The ten largest account for around 0.12% of the sample.

This clone has more than one count but fewer than ten. Its antigen is unknown. Base-call qualities are not available, and no considerably larger clone is one nucleotide away. The research as a whole found: A moderate but significant shortening of TCRB CDR3 length was observed in type 1 diabetes patients in all four CD4+ subsets. Fewer insertions and more nucleotide deletions at VDJ recombination sites were observed in patients with type 1 diabetes, implying thymic rearrangement abnormalities. Naive, central memory and regulatory TCRB repertoires appeared to be more similar among patients than among healthy donors. Because cDNA was sequenced instead of genomic DNA, highly expressing activated cells could be over-represented, though the groups showed no difference in activation or CD3 levels. Because small numbers of individuals were included in the HLA sub-analyses, any influence of HLA type on TCRB rearrangement was left unresolved. Shorter templates might have been favored by PCR, but patient and control samples were amplified and corrected together, so both groups would have been affected equally by any skew.

The specimen was naive CD4+ T cells from blood. This specimen's cell subset or site label, per the study, means: true naive CD4+ T cells. The sequence derives from a man younger than 40 with type 1 diabetes.

The CDR3 region: CAWTPLSSYNSPLHF. The DNA sequence follows: TGTGCCTGGACCCCTTTGAGCTCCTATAATTCACCCCTCCACTTT. The chain is encoded by TRBV30 joined to TRBJ1-6; a confident D gene designation cannot be given. V is clipped by 4 bases and J by 0 bases, and the sequence between their germline boundaries is 10 bases long. Including cysteine and phenylalanine, the CDR3 has 15 amino acids. This entry keeps only the CDR3 DNA: 45 bases, framed from base 1. The CDR1 and CDR2 encoded by the germline V gene (reference sequence) are GTSNPN and SVGIG.